This T cell receptor beta chain emerged from a study of identical twins. Findings and caveats of the study: Among out-of-frame alpha sequences shared by twins, low generation probability occurred in excess. One should note that invariant MAIT and iNKT cells could partly confound zero-insertion analyses. Interpretation of the results relied on cross-sectional statistical analysis and not on following the same donors.

The CDR3 has 15 amino acids. Germline trimming cut 1 base from V and 5 bases from J; bases unmatched to any gene: 3. Germline V lookup: CDR1 KGHSH, CDR2 LQKENI. With template switching, a universal primer site was added, and the cDNA carried unique molecular identifiers. A single record per CDR3 protein comes from TCRdb applying MiXCR to the 5' RACE reads. The table includes 500,000 or so distinct CDR3 sequences, over 11% detected once. To note about this clonotype: Its antigen is unknown.

The sample also formed part of further work on yellow fever vaccine responses in identical twins.

Material: CD4+ T cells sorted from blood. The gene calls are TRBV18 and TRBJ2-1; TRBD2 aligns across 9 bases. The receptor comes from a woman under 30 in good health. In nucleotides, the CDR3 is TGTGCCAGCTCACCACGTATAGCGGGGGACAATGAGCAGTTCTTC. As protein: CASSPRIAGDNEQFF.